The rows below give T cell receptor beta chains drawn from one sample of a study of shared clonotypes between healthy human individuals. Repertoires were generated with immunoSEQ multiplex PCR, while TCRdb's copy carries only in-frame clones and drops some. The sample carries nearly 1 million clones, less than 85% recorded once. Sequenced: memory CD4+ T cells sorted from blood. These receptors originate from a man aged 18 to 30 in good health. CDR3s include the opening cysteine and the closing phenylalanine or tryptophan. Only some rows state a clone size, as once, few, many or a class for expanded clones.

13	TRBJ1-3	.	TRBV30	CASLGLLRNTIYF
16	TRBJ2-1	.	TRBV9	CASSVALGLGNNEQFF
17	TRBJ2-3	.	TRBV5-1	CASSSKDRTASTDTQYF
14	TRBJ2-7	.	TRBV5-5	CASSTVGGRYEQYF
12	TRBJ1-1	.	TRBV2	CASRDNRLEAFF
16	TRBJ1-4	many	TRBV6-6	CASSLFPGTVNEKLFF
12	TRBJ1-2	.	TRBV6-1	CASSEPNYGYTF
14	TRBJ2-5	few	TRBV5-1	CASSFSTGQETQYF
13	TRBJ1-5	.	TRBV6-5	CASSPAPNQPQHF
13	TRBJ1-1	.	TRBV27	CASSRRLDTEAFF
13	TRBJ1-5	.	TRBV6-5	CASSSVKNQPQHF
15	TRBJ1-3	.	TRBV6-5	CASSPWTASGNTIYF
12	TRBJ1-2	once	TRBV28	CASGGGRDGYTF
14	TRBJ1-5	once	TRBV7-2	CASSAGGVSQPQHF
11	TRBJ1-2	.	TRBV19	CASSIGVGYTF
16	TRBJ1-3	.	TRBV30	CAWSTPSGGSGNTIYF